This T cell receptor beta chain was obtained from a study of T-cell reconstitution after alpha-beta-depleted transplantation in children. Unique molecular identifiers were used to barcode this TCRbeta library. TCRdb recomputed calls from the PCR reads with MiXCR, one row per CDR3 protein. The sample lists roughly 570,000 distinct CDR3 sequences, 20% to 30% seen once, with just over 35% in the top ten. Comment on this clonotype: Its antigen is not identified.

Germline CDR1 reads SGHRS; CDR2 reads YFSETQ. The CDR3 is 14 residues long. J lost 3 bases, V lost 0 bases, and 1 base had no gene match. Study-wide results and limits: Most T-cell counts and diversity one year after the transplant came from T cells that were newly produced. The origin of alpha-beta T cells about two months after transplant was reportedly several hundred expanded graft clones. Surviving recipient T cells and thymic progenitors accounted for the high day-60 TCRbeta diversity observed in some patients.

The source is a boy under three years old with Wiskott-Aldrich syndrome, due to receive a stem cell transplant. The V gene is TRBV5-1, the J gene TRBJ2-3; 7 positions match TRBD2. The sample in question was PBMCs, obtained before TCRalphabeta/CD19-depleted stem cell transplant. CDR3 DNA: TGCGCCAGCAGCTTGGAAGCGGGAACAGATACGCAGTATTTT. It translates to CASSLEAGTDTQYF.